Below are 27 T cell receptor beta chains sequenced from a single sample in a study of T cells in Graves' hyperthyroidism and ophthalmopathy. From RNA transcripts, TCR beta CDR3 regions were amplified. Primed by the HTBI set, a first-round RT-PCR was run on the TCR CDR3. TCRdb independently ran MiXCR on the multiplex PCR reads; one entry per CDR3 protein. The repertoire holds a few hundred thousand distinct CDR3 sequences, with around a sixth as singletons. Sample: blood. The source is a young woman with Graves' hyperthyroidism.

The genes are TRBV12-3 or TRBV12-4 and TRBJ1-3, with D possibly being TRBD1 (6 bases). The CDR3 covers 14 residues. V was clipped by 5 bases and J by 7 bases, with 15 bases between them. CDR3 amino acids: CASSPMGGLNTIYF. CDR3 bases: TGTGCCAGCAGTCCCATGGGGGGGCTGAACACCATATATTTT.

In its sample, this clonotype was seen many times. The CDR3 spells CASSWESGPGFYEQYF. CDR3 DNA sequence: TGTGCCAGCAGCTGGGAAAGCGGACCTGGGTTCTACGAGCAGTACTTC. The rearrangement uses TRBV11-2 and TRBJ2-7; D may be TRBD2 (5 bases). CDR3 length equals 16 residues. The V end was cut by 4 bases, the J end by 3 bases, with 19 bases between. Germline CDR1 SGHAT, CDR2 FQNNGV.

The rearrangement joins TRBV30 to TRBJ1-2; D gene ambiguous. Trimming took 4 bases from V and 2 from J, leaving 11 bases between them. There are 13 residues in the CDR3. Germline V gene sequence: CDR1 GTSNPN, CDR2 SVGIG (reference sequence). DNA of the CDR3: TGTGCCTGGACGGCACGGCAGAACTATGGCTACACCTTC. Its translation is CAWTARQNYGYTF.

At least ten counts were recorded for this clonotype. This chain uses TRBV28 with TRBJ2-1, with 14 bases identical to TRBD2. The trim removed 5 bases at V and 3 bases at J, leaving 15 bases unmatched. The germline CDR1 and CDR2 sequences are MDHEN and SYDVKM. The CDR3 runs 20 residues. The DNA of the CDR3 is TGTGCCAGCAGTCCAACCCCGGGGACTAGCGGGAGAGGGGACTACAATGAGCAGTTCTTC. This gives the protein CASSPTPGTSGRGDYNEQFF.

This clonotype was recorded a few times. V usage is TRBV15 and J usage is TRBJ2-7; the D is unclear. Per germline, CDR1 LNHNV and CDR2 YYDKDF (reference sequence). V lost 0 bases to trimming and J lost 2 bases, with 5 bases between them. The CDR3 is 13 amino acids. The CDR3 sequence is CATSRDLTYEQYF. The CDR3 DNA reads as TGTGCCACCAGCAGAGATTTAACCTACGAGCAGTACTTC.

The chain uses TRBV9 and TRBJ2-7; 7 bases are a match to TRBD1. The CDR3 totals 15 residues. With 4 bases clipped from V and 2 bases from J, the junction kept 9 bases outside the gene matches. Germline CDR1 reads SGDLS; CDR2 reads YYNGEE. The CDR3 sequence is CASSPGTATTYEQYF. As DNA, the CDR3 is TGTGCCAGCAGCCCGGGGACAGCCACAACCTACGAGCAGTACTTC.

This clonotype was seen only a few times. Being one base from a much bigger clone, this may be a read error. This chain connects TRBV2 to TRBJ2-1; D is unresolved. The V gene lost 8 bases and the J gene lost 5 bases, with 19 bases spanning the gap. Germline CDR1 and CDR2: SNHLY and FYNNEI. The CDR3 runs 15 residues. CDR3 bases: TGTGCCAGCGGTTCCCGGGCCGGACGGCACAATGAGCAGTTCTTC. Protein sequence: CASGSRAGRHNEQFF.

Of note for this clonotype: This could be a read error, since a much larger clone is one nucleotide away. V usage is TRBV7-7 and J usage is TRBJ2-2; perhaps TRBD1 as D (5 bases). CDR3 length: 14 amino acids. Trimming stripped 5 bases from V and 1 base from J, with 8 bases between. Germline V gives CDR1 SSHAT, CDR2 FNYEAQ (reference sequence). CDR3 sequence reads: CASSAGQNTGELFF. DNA of the CDR3: TGTGCCAGCAGCGCTGGACAGAACACCGGGGAGCTGTTTTTT.

This clonotype showed up just a few times. This chain links TRBV18 with TRBJ1-1, with 9 bases lining up with TRBD1. This CDR3 has 16 amino acids. Germline values: CDR1 KGHSH, CDR2 LQKENI. The V and J ends lost 4 bases and 0 bases, in that order; junction bases with no gene match: 6. The CDR3 sequence is CASSRTGAPMNTEAFF. The CDR3 DNA reads TGTGCCAGCTCACGGACAGGGGCCCCAATGAACACTGAAGCTTTCTTT.

In its sample, this clonotype was seen many times. The V and J genes are TRBV27 and TRBJ1-4; 7 bases are a match to TRBD1. From germline, CDR1 is MNHEY and CDR2 SMNVEV (reference sequence). This CDR3 is 16 amino acids long. V was clipped by 5 bases and J by 4 bases; unmatched bases: 10. This CDR3 reads CASSLYAGTDNEKLFF. DNA of the CDR3: TGTGCCAGCAGTCTGTACGCCGGGACAGATAATGAAAAACTGTTTTTT.

DNA of the CDR3: TGCGCCAGCAGCTTGGGAGTAGGGACAGTTACTGAAGCTTTCTTT. Amino acid sequence: CASSLGVGTVTEAFF. The chain links TRBV5-1 to TRBJ1-1; 7 bases line up with TRBD1. With 0 bases clipped from V and 5 bases from J, the junction kept 7 bases outside the gene matches. The CDR3 has 15 residues. CDR1 SGHRS and CDR2 YFSETQ come from the germline V gene.

V gene TRBV19 combines with J gene TRBJ2-7; the D gene is possibly TRBD2 (7 bases). V shed 4 bases and J shed 1 base, with 14 bases lying between them. This CDR3 spans 15 amino acids. In germline, CDR1 is LNHDA, CDR2 SQIVND (reference sequence). This CDR3 reads CASSSGGAGSYEQYF. DNA for the CDR3: TGTGCCAGTAGTAGTGGGGGGGCCGGGTCCTACGAGCAGTACTTC.

The chain joins TRBV18 to TRBJ2-5; 12 bases agree with TRBD2. This CDR3 has 16 residues. Germline CDR1 reads KGHSH; CDR2 reads LQKENI. The junction had 5 bases not matched to a gene; V was cut back by 3 bases and J by 3 bases. CDR3 in amino acids: CASSPLTSGREETQYF. The DNA for the CDR3 is TGTGCCAGCTCACCTCTGACTAGCGGGAGAGAAGAGACCCAGTACTTC.

Only a few counts were recorded for this clonotype. The genes are TRBV5-5 and TRBJ2-2; no firm D call. CDR1 and CDR2 (germline): SGHKS, YYEKEE (reference sequence). Between the trimmed V and J ends, which lost 1 base and 3 bases, there was a span of 7 bases. This CDR3 contains 14 residues. This CDR3 is CASSLLQDTGELFF. DNA for the CDR3: TGTGCCAGCAGCTTGCTCCAGGACACCGGGGAGCTGTTTTTT.

This clonotype occurred many times. The junction departs from the called germline gene at one end, perhaps through a read error. Written as DNA, the CDR3 is TGTGCCAGCAGCCTAGCGGGGTCCTACAATGAGCAGTTCTTC. Its protein is CASSLAGSYNEQFF. The chain has TRBV5-1 and TRBJ2-1; 9 bases fit TRBD2. The CDR3 consists of 14 residues. Germline V gives CDR1 SGHRS, CDR2 YFSETQ. Complete variable domain (other parts from reference TRBV5-1 and TRBJ2-1): KAGVTQTPRYLIKTRGQQVTLSCSPISGHRSVSWYQQTPGQGLQFLFEYFSETQRNKGNFPGRFSGRQFSNSRSEMNVSTLELGDSALYLCASSLAGSYNEQFFGPGTRLTVL.

This clonotype occurred a few times. V is TRBV6-1 and J is TRBJ1-1, with D perhaps TRBD1 (6 bases). The CDR3 is made up of 16 amino acids. CDR1 MNHNS and CDR2 SASEGT come from the germline V gene. Trimming stripped 4 bases from V and 0 bases from J, with 15 bases between. The CDR3 here is CASSADWGLLNTEAFF. CDR3 coding DNA: TGTGCCAGCAGTGCGGACTGGGGGCTACTGAACACTGAAGCTTTCTTT.

Ten or more counts support this clonotype. This rearrangement joins TRBV7-9 to TRBJ2-1, with TRBD2 as a possible D gene (6 bases). The V end was cut by 6 bases, the J end by 7 bases, with 13 bases between. This CDR3 has 13 residues. CDR1 is SEHNR and CDR2 is FQNEAQ in the germline V gene (reference sequence). In DNA, the CDR3 is TGTGCCAGCAGGATTTGGGAGGCTAATGAGCAGTTCTTC. It codes for CASRIWEANEQFF.

This clonotype was seen a few times. The V call is TRBV10-3, the J call TRBJ2-1, with 7 bases fitting TRBD1. CDR1 and CDR2 (germline): ENHRY, SYGVKD. The CDR3 runs to 14 residues. The V segment lost 3 bases and the J segment 5 bases; nucleotides outside the gene matches: 4. CDR3 sequence: CAISDNRGHNEQFF. DNA of the CDR3: TGTGCCATCAGTGATAACAGGGGACACAATGAGCAGTTCTTC.

This clonotype was recorded many times. The chain employs TRBV2 and TRBJ2-3; 9 bases are shared with TRBD1. V lost 2 bases and J lost 2; bases outside the gene matches: 5. The germline V gene encodes CDR1 SNHLY and CDR2 FYNNEI. The CDR3 is 16 residues long. The CDR3 reads CASSEPGTGYTDTQYF. As DNA, the CDR3 is TGTGCCAGCAGTGAACCCGGGACAGGGTACACAGATACGCAGTATTTT.

The table lists this clonotype with many counts. The V and J genes are TRBV12-3 or TRBV12-4 and TRBJ1-1, with D perhaps TRBD1 (6 bases). CDR3 length: 16 amino acids. V shed 5 bases and J shed 2 bases, with 18 bases lying between them. The DNA of the CDR3 is TGTGCCAGCAGTAACCCTCCGGGACAAGCAAACACTGAAGCTTTCTTT. It specifies CASSNPPGQANTEAFF.

This clonotype has a count of ten or more. The chain is built from TRBV6-1 and TRBJ2-7, with a possible D match to TRBD1 (6 bases). V was trimmed by 4 bases and J by 2 bases, leaving 21 bases between them. From germline, CDR1 is MNHNS and CDR2 SASEGT. The CDR3 is made up of 17 amino acids. The CDR3 DNA reads TGTGCCAGCAGTGGAGCCGGTCCGGGGACACGTCCCTACGAGCAGTACTTC. It encodes CASSGAGPGTRPYEQYF.

This clonotype has just one count. V usage is TRBV9 and J usage is TRBJ2-1, with 7 bases lining up with TRBD1. The CDR3 consists of 15 residues. The V gene's germline CDR1 is SGDLS and CDR2 YYNGEE. V shed 0 bases and J 0 bases; nucleotides not matched to a gene: 0. This chain's CDR3 is CASSVEGASYNEQFF. The CDR3 coding sequence is TGTGCCAGCAGCGTAGAGGGGGCCTCCTACAATGAGCAGTTCTTC.

This clonotype was picked up many times. The V gene is TRBV20-1, the J gene TRBJ1-2, with D possibly matching TRBD1 (5 bases). CDR1 DFQATT and CDR2 SNEGSKA come from the germline V gene (reference sequence). The germline V and J ends were trimmed by 0 bases and 7 bases, with 9 bases remaining between them. The CDR3 consists of 12 residues. CDR3 sequence (DNA): TGCAGTGCTAGAGATGGGACCTTTGGCTACACCTTC. Encoded protein: CSARDGTFGYTF.

The V and J genes are TRBV6-1 and TRBJ2-1; 9 bases align to TRBD2. CDR1 and CDR2 from the germline V gene are MNHNS and SASEGT. V shed 5 bases and J 8 bases; nucleotides not matched to a gene: 7. CDR3 length: 14 amino acids. The CDR3 reads CASSSGTSRDEQFF. CDR3 bases: TGTGCCAGCAGTTCGGGGACTAGCAGGGATGAGCAGTTCTTC.

This chain links TRBV5-1 with TRBJ2-1; D possibly corresponds to TRBD2 (5 bases). The CDR3 runs 14 residues. Germline V gene data show CDR1 as SGHRS and CDR2 as YFSETQ. V dropped 4 bases and J dropped 4 bases, with 12 bases sitting between them. CDR3 in amino acids: CASSIPGNYNEQFF. CDR3 DNA: TGCGCCAGCAGCATCCCCGGGAATTACAATGAGCAGTTCTTC.

This clonotype was counted ten times or more. The chain couples TRBV20-1 to TRBJ2-1; 15 bases agree with TRBD2. The germline V gene encodes CDR1 DFQATT and CDR2 SNEGSKA (reference sequence). V shed 3 bases and J 7 bases; nucleotides not matched to a gene: 7. CDR3 length equals 16 residues. Here the CDR3 reads CSARPGTSGRLNEQFF. CDR3 DNA sequence: TGCAGTGCTAGGCCCGGGACTAGCGGGAGGTTGAATGAGCAGTTCTTC.

This clonotype was counted ten times or more. The rearrangement joins TRBV11-2 to TRBJ2-7, with unresolved D. Germline-derived CDR1 and CDR2 are SGHAT and FQNNGV. The CDR3 runs 13 residues. The V gene lost 0 bases and the J gene lost 7 bases, with 10 bases spanning the gap. CDR3 region: CASSLDLTWEQYF. The CDR3 bases are TGTGCCAGCAGCTTAGACCTCACGTGGGAGCAGTACTTC.